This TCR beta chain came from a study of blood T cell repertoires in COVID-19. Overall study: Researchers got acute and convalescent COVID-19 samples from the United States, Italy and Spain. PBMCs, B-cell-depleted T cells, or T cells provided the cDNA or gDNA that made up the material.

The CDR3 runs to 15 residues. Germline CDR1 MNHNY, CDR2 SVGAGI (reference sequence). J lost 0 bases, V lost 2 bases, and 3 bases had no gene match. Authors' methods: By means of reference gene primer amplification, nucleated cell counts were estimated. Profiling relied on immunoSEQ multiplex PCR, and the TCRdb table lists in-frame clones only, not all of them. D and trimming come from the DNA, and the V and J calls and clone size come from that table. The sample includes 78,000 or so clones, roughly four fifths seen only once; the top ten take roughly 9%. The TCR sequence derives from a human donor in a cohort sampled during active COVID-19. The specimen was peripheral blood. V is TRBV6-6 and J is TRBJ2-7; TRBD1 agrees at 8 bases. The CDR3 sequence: CASSYKTGGSYEQYF. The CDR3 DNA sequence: TGTGCCAGCAGTTACAAAACAGGGGGCTCCTACGAGCAGTACTTC.